This TCR beta chain is from a study of radiotherapy plus CTLA-4 blockade in lung cancer. Whole-study findings and limits: Reportedly, early blood T cell clone dynamics best predicted response, with interferon-beta. Radiotherapy with ipilimumab was followed by blood expansion of tumor-derived clones.

Germline V CDR1 and CDR2: SGHTA, FQGNSA. The CDR3 consists of 16 residues. V gave up 5 bases and J gave up 4 bases, with 17 bases separating them. Turning to this clone: What it recognizes is unknown.

Profiling relied on immunoSEQ multiplex PCR, and the TCRdb table lists in-frame clones only, not all of them. The repertoire includes 12,000 or so clones, around 84% of them detected once, and approximately 30% sits in the top ten. In chemo-refractory metastatic non-small-cell lung cancer, patients got ipilimumab CTLA-4 blockade together with focal radiation. The rearrangement uses TRBV7-2 and TRBJ2-2; D gene unclear. The sequencing used peripheral blood, collected from a patient treated with radiotherapy plus ipilimumab. This sequence was found in a human donor with non-small cell lung cancer that progressed on radiotherapy plus ipilimumab. Written as DNA, the CDR3 is TGTGCCAGCAGCCCCTTTGGTGGAGCCAGCACCGGGGAGCTGTTTTTT. As protein: CASSPFGGASTGELFF.